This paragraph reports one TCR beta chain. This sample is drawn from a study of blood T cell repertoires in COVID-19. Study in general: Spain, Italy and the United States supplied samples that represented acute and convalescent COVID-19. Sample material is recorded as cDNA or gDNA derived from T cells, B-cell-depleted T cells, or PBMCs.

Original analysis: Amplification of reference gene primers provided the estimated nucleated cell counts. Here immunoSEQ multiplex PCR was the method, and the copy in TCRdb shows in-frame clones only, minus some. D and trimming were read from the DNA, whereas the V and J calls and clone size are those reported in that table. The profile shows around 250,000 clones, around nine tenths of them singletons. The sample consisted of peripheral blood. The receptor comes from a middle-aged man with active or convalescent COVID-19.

In nucleotides, the CDR3 is TGTGCCAGCACCCTCCAGGGAAGAAATTCACCCCTCCACTTT. Translation: CASTLQGRNSPLHF. The V call is TRBV3-1 (or the pseudogene TRBV3-2), the J call TRBJ1-6, with D tentatively TRBD1 (5 bases). The CDR3 contains 14 residues. Trimming took off 7 bases at V and 7 bases at J, with 14 bases between the two ends. Germline lookup yields CDR1 LGHDT and CDR2 YNNKEL (reference sequence).